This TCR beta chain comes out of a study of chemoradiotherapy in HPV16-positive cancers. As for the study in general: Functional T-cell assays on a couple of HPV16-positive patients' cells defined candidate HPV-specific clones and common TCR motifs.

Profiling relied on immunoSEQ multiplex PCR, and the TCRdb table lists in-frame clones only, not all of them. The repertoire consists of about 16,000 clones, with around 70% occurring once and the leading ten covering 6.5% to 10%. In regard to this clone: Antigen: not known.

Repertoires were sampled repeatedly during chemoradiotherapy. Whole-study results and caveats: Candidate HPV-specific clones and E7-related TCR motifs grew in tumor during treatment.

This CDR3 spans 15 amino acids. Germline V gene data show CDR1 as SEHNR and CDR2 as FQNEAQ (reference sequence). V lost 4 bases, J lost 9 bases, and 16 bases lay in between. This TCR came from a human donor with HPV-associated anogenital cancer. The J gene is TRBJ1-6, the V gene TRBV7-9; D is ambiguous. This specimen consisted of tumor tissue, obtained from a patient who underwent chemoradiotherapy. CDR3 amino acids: CASSSEAKGVSPLHF. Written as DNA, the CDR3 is TGTGCCAGCAGCTCGGAAGCAAAAGGCGTTTCACCCCTCCACTTT. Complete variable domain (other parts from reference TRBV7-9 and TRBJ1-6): DTGVSQNPRHKITKRGQNVTFRCDPISEHNRLYWYRQTLGQGPEFLTYFQNEAQLEKSRLLSDRFSAERPKGSFSTLEIQRTEQGDSAMYLCASSSEAKGVSPLHFGNGTRLTVT.